Below are 22 T cell receptor beta chains sequenced from a single sample in a study of cytomegalovirus exposure and HLA in healthy donors. Using immunoSEQ multiplex PCR, the repertoire was profiled, and TCRdb retains in-frame clones only, with some absent. Of about 78,000 clones listed, less than 96% were seen once; the top ten hold over 1.5%. Sequenced sample: PBMCs. Every receptor here comes from a man aged 18 to 30 in good health and CMV-seropositive.

This clone was recorded only once. The chain links TRBV19 to TRBJ1-1; TRBD1 matches at 7 bases. The V gene's germline CDR1 is LNHDA and CDR2 SQIVND (reference sequence). J lost 0 bases, V lost 3 bases, and 13 bases had no gene match. The CDR3 is made up of 18 amino acids. CDR3 sequence: CASSIYRDSRLMNTEAFF. CDR3 bases: TGTGCCAGTAGTATCTACCGGGACAGCCGCCTCATGAACACTGAAGCTTTCTTT.

The CDR3 nucleotides read TGTGCCAGCTCACTACGGGACAGGGGAACCCAAGAGACCCAGTACTTC. It codes for CASSLRDRGTQETQYF. The chain is built from TRBV18 and TRBJ2-5; 10 bases agree with TRBD1. This CDR3 is 16 amino acids long. Trimming cost V 4 bases and J 1 base; bases outside gene matches: 6. Germline CDR1 is KGHSH and CDR2 is LQKENI. Full variable domain (rest looked up from reference TRBV18 and TRBJ2-5): NAGVMQNPRHLVRRRGQEARLRCSPMKGHSHVYWYRQLPEEGLKFMVYLQKENIIDESGMPKERFSAEFPKEGPSILRIQQVVRGDSAAYFCASSLRDRGTQETQYFGPGTRLLVL.

This clone was recorded once. The chain is built from TRBV7-3 and TRBJ2-7; the D gene is possibly TRBD1 (6 bases). Germline V gene data show CDR1 as SGHTA and CDR2 as FQGTGA. The CDR3 length is 15 residues. The V end lost 7 bases, the J end lost 0 bases, and 16 bases lay between the germline ends. CDR3 loop: CASTPRQVSSYEQYF. The CDR3 DNA reads TGTGCCAGCACCCCCCGACAGGTAAGCTCCTACGAGCAGTACTTC.

This chain connects TRBV29-1 to TRBJ1-2, with 10 nucleotides matching TRBD1. CDR3 length: 13 amino acids. The V gene's germline CDR1 is SQVTM and CDR2 ANQGSEA. Trimming cost V 7 bases and J 5 bases; bases outside gene matches: 7. The CDR3 DNA follows: TGCAGCGCCTTGGGACAGGGGAAATATGGCTACACCTTC. The encoded protein is CSALGQGKYGYTF.

The chain is built from TRBV2 and TRBJ1-2; 12 nucleotides match TRBD1. CDR3 length: 15 residues. With V trimmed by 8 bases and J by 4 bases, 8 bases remained unmatched. Per the germline V gene, CDR1 is SNHLY and CDR2 is FYNNEI. This CDR3 is CASRDRGHRGYGYTF. CDR3 nucleotide sequence: TGTGCCAGCCGGGACAGGGGGCATAGAGGCTATGGCTACACCTTC. Full variable domain (rest looked up from reference TRBV2 and TRBJ1-2): EPEVTQTPSHQVTQMGQEVILRCVPISNHLYFYWYRQILGQKVEFLVSFYNNEISEKSEIFDDQFSVERPDGSNFTLKIRSTKLEDSAMYFCASRDRGHRGYGYTFGSGTRLTVV.

V gene TRBV4-1 combines with J gene TRBJ2-1; TRBD2 aligns across 7 bases. V shed 0 bases and J 5 bases; nucleotides not matched to a gene: 4. This CDR3 has 15 residues. Germline CDR1 MGHRA, CDR2 YSYEKL. The CDR3 DNA is TGCGCCAGCAGCCAAGAGGAAGCGGGGCACAATGAGCAGTTCTTC. It is translated as CASSQEEAGHNEQFF.

The chain recombines TRBV6-5 with TRBJ2-3; a possible D gene is TRBD1 (6 bases). Germline V gene sequence: CDR1 MNHEY, CDR2 SVGAGI. Trimming took 6 bases from V and 1 from J, leaving 8 bases between them. The length of the CDR3 is 13 residues. The CDR3 DNA follows: TGTGCCAGCAGGTCAGGGGGCACAGATACGCAGTATTTT. Protein sequence: CASRSGGTDTQYF.

This clone was detected a few times. CDR3 DNA sequence: TGTGCCAGCAGAGCGTATTGGGTTACACGCACTGAAGCTTTCTTT. Amino acid sequence: CASRAYWVTRTEAFF. The chain recombines TRBV7-3 with TRBJ1-1; D is ambiguous. Trimming stripped 6 bases from V and 4 bases from J, with 18 bases between. The germline gives CDR1 SGHTA, CDR2 FQGTGA. The CDR3 totals 15 residues.

Note on this clone: At one end the junction does not follow the germline gene, possibly because of a read error. J is TRBJ1-1 and V is TRBV18; D is ambiguous. This CDR3 region has 14 residues. In germline, CDR1 is KGHSH, CDR2 LQKENI. For the CDR3, the DNA is TGTGCCAGCTCACCCGAGCCATCGAACAGTGAAGCTTTCTTT. Translated: CASSPEPSNSEAFF. Drawing the rest from reference TRBV18 and TRBJ1-1, the complete variable domain is NAGVMQNPRHLVRRRGQEARLRCSPMKGHSHVYWYRQLPEEGLKFMVYLQKENIIDESGMPKERFSAEFPKEGPSILRIQQVVRGDSAAYFCASSPEPSNSEAFFGQGTRLTVV.

The chain uses TRBV6-6 and TRBJ1-3; TRBD1 might be the D (5 bases). Germline V CDR1 and CDR2: MNHNY, SVGAGI (reference sequence). The CDR3 extends over 16 amino acids. V was trimmed by 2 bases and J by 0 bases, leaving 11 bases between them. The CDR3 nucleotides read TGTGCCAGCAGTTACGGGGGGAGCATCTCTGGAAACACCATATATTTT. This sequence encodes CASSYGGSISGNTIYF.

The chain couples TRBV2 to TRBJ1-2, with D possibly matching TRBD1 (6 bases). Germline V lookup: CDR1 SNHLY, CDR2 FYNNEI. This CDR3 contains 15 residues. Trimming left V 10 bases short and J 0 bases short, with 18 bases between. This CDR3 is CANNLAGATNYGYTF. CDR3 coding DNA: TGTGCCAACAATCTGGCGGGGGCAACTAACTATGGCTACACCTTC.

This chain uses TRBV5-4 with TRBJ1-4; D gene ambiguous. V shed 4 bases and J shed 5 bases, with 18 bases lying between them. This CDR3 region has 16 residues. Germline loops: CDR1 SGHNT, CDR2 YYREEE (reference sequence). CDR3 coding DNA: TGTGCCAGCAGCGCGAGACCGGGATCGAAAAATGAAAAACTGTTTTTT. Translating it yields CASSARPGSKNEKLFF.

This clone was counted between two and nine times. The J gene is TRBJ2-7, the V gene TRBV5-6, with 9 nucleotides matching TRBD1. This CDR3 spans 13 amino acids. CDR1 is SGHDT, CDR2 YYEEEE, per germline. V shed 5 bases and J 2 bases; nucleotides not matched to a gene: 2. The CDR3: CASSRQGAYEQYF. As DNA, the CDR3 is TGTGCCAGCAGTCGACAGGGGGCCTACGAGCAGTACTTC. The full variable domain, its missing parts supplied by reference TRBV5-6 and TRBJ2-7, is DAGVTQSPTHLIKTRGQQVTLRCSPKSGHDTVSWYQQALGQGPQFIFQYYEEEERQRGNFPDRFSGHQFPNYSSELNVNALLLGDSALYLCASSRQGAYEQYFGPGTRLTVT.

The rearrangement links TRBV28 to TRBJ1-1; D is unresolved. Germline loops: CDR1 MDHEN, CDR2 SYDVKM. CDR3 length equals 14 residues. Trimming shortened V by 2 bases and J by 6 bases, and 13 bases separated the two germline ends. For the CDR3, the DNA is TGTGCCAGCAGTTTAGGACTTGGTTGGCCTGAAGCTTTCTTT. Translation gives CASSLGLGWPEAFF.

The chain carries TRBV5-6 and TRBJ1-1; a weak D match, TRBD1 (6 bases). The CDR3 covers 14 residues. CDR1 is SGHDT and CDR2 is YYEEEE in the germline V gene. The V gene lost 2 bases and the J gene lost 1 base, with 9 bases spanning the gap. The CDR3 sequence is CASSFSDRNTEAFF. CDR3 in DNA: TGTGCCAGCAGCTTCTCGGACAGGAACACTGAAGCTTTCTTT.

The J gene is TRBJ2-3, the V gene TRBV6-1; tentative D call: TRBD1 (5 bases). CDR3 length equals 15 residues. Germline loops: CDR1 MNHNS, CDR2 SASEGT. V dropped 7 bases and J dropped 3 bases, with 17 bases sitting between them. Written as DNA, the CDR3 is TGTGCCAGCATTCTAGGTTGGGGCGCGACAGATACGCAGTATTTT. It yields the protein CASILGWGATDTQYF.

The chain couples TRBV5-4 to TRBJ2-1; 11 bases are shared with TRBD1. Germline CDR1 and CDR2: SGHNT and YYREEE (reference sequence). Trimming removed 4 bases from V and 5 bases from J; junction bases left unmatched: 11. This CDR3 region has 17 residues. The CDR3 loop reads CASSTRTGGPRNNEQFF. The CDR3 nucleotides read TGTGCCAGCAGCACCAGGACAGGGGGCCCTAGAAACAATGAGCAGTTCTTC.

This chain joins TRBV15 and TRBJ2-7; 7 bases are shared with TRBD2. Looked up from germline, CDR1 is LNHNV and CDR2 is YYDKDF (reference sequence). The trim removed 4 bases at V and 3 bases at J, leaving 9 bases unmatched. CDR3 length equals 15 residues. The CDR3 spells CATSNISGNFYEQYF. The CDR3 DNA follows: TGTGCCACCAGCAACATCAGCGGGAACTTCTACGAGCAGTACTTC.

This clone is categorized as medium-sized. This chain's CDR3 is CASSIGGSVVDTQYF. In DNA form, the CDR3 reads TGTGCCAGTAGTATAGGTGGGAGTGTGGTAGATACGCAGTATTTT. The J gene is TRBJ2-3, the V gene TRBV19, with D possibly being TRBD2 (5 bases). Germline-derived CDR1 and CDR2 are LNHDA and SQIVND (reference sequence). Trimming shortened V by 1 base and J by 5 bases, and 13 bases separated the two germline ends. The CDR3 has 15 residues. The full variable domain, its missing parts supplied by reference TRBV19 and TRBJ2-3, is DGGITQSPKYLFRKEGQNVTLSCEQNLNHDAMYWYRQDPGQGLRLIYYSQIVNDFQKGDIAEGYSVSREKKESFPLTVTSAQKNPTAFYLCASSIGGSVVDTQYFGPGTRLTVL.

This chain joins TRBV2 and TRBJ1-1; 9 positions match TRBD1. The CDR3 is made up of 14 amino acids. The germline V gene encodes CDR1 SNHLY and CDR2 FYNNEI. V lost 6 bases to trimming and J lost 6 bases; unmatched junction nucleotides: 8. The CDR3 loop is CASSPGTGKPEAFF. The CDR3 DNA sequence: TGTGCCAGCAGCCCCGGGACAGGGAAACCTGAAGCTTTCTTT.

The chain joins TRBV27 to TRBJ2-5, with TRBD1 matching 7 bases. V gave up 2 bases and J gave up 5 bases; unmatched junction bases: 11. Per germline, CDR1 MNHEY and CDR2 SMNVEV (reference sequence). The CDR3 covers 16 residues. Here the CDR3 DNA reads TGTGCCAGCAGTTTAAGGACTCGAGGGGGCGTGGAGACCCAGTACTTC. It specifies CASSLRTRGGVETQYF.

The chain combines TRBV6-4 with TRBJ2-1; TRBD2 aligns across 7 bases. CDR1 is MRHNA, CDR2 SNTAGT, per germline. There are 14 residues in the CDR3. The junction had 5 bases not matched to a gene; V was cut back by 3 bases and J by 6 bases. The CDR3 here is CASSDGGRVNEQFF. CDR3 sequence (DNA): TGTGCCAGCAGTGATGGAGGGAGGGTCAATGAGCAGTTCTTC.